The T cell receptor (beta chain) described here comes from a study of blood T cells in healthy people across ages. A second about 7 to 12 cycle PCR used barcoded and J-beta primers. Each cDNA molecule received a tag from a template-switch adaptor that had 12 random nucleotides. TCRdb used MiXCR to reprocess the 5' RACE reads, holding one entry per CDR3 protein. The sample carries about 930,000 distinct CDR3 sequences, 25% to 30% recorded once. This clonotype was counted between two and nine times. Its antigen is currently unknown. Study-wide points: The study found more naive CD4+ cells and higher diversity in long-lived than aged donors.

V shed 4 bases and J 9 bases; nucleotides not matched to a gene: 8. The CDR3 consists of 14 residues. CDR1 SGHKS and CDR2 YYEKEE come from the germline V gene (reference sequence). Another study also made use of these data, one on T cells of mothers and their children. Per that paper: Over 9.5 million TCR beta CDR3 reads were obtained from each mother, and roughly 3 million from each child. Thymic selection, a shaping force on TCR recombination output, acts similarly in related and unrelated pairs.

This sequence originates from a woman aged 40 to 50 in good health. The chain couples TRBV5-5 to TRBJ2-1; 9 positions agree with TRBD1. Sequenced: blood. The CDR3 nucleotides are TGTGCCAGCAGCAGAAGGGACAGGGCCCCTGAGCAGTTCTTC. This encodes CASSRRDRAPEQFF.